These 2 T cell receptor beta chains originate from one sample sequenced in a study of blood T cell repertoires in COVID-19. Method: immunoSEQ multiplex PCR; TCRdb's copy keeps in-frame clones and lacks some. Here the sample spans 200,000 to 250,000 clones, around nine tenths being singletons. The sequenced sample consisted of peripheral blood. Receptor source: a woman aged 60-75 years with acute or convalescent COVID-19.

There are a few counts of this clone. The chain combines TRBV3-1 (or the pseudogene TRBV3-2) with TRBJ2-5; TRBD2 agrees at 11 bases. The CDR3 loop spans 15 amino acids. Germline CDR1 and CDR2: LGHDT and YNNKEL (reference sequence). Trimming removed 4 bases from V and 2 bases from J; junction bases left unmatched: 3. DNA of the CDR3: TGTGCCAGCAGCCTAAGACTAGCGGGGCAAGAGACCCAGTACTTC. It codes for CASSLRLAGQETQYF.

This chain links TRBV12-3 or TRBV12-4 with TRBJ1-1; no reliable D call. The length of the CDR3 is 13 residues. The V end was cut by 4 bases, the J end by 2 bases, with 8 bases between. CDR3 amino acids: CASSSPGNTEAFF. The CDR3 DNA sequence: TGTGCCAGCAGTTCTCCGGGAAACACTGAAGCTTTCTTT.